This T cell receptor beta chain was sequenced in a study of blood T cells in healthy people across ages. General study findings and limits: Per million T cells, TCR beta diversity dropped roughly linearly as age increased.

About this clonotype itself: Its antigen is not identified.

Using a J-beta primer mix together with a sample-barcoded 5' primer, a second PCR was run for roughly 7 to 12 cycles. TCRdb recomputed calls from the 5' RACE reads with MiXCR, one row per CDR3 protein. Found here are hundreds of thousands of distinct CDR3 sequences, 58% of them singletons; the top ten hold roughly 22%. Trimming pared 0 bases from V and 1 base from J, leaving 11 bases between. The germline V gene encodes CDR1 LGHDT and CDR2 YNNKEL (reference sequence). The CDR3 consists of 16 residues. The sequence was obtained from a young man in good health. Sequenced material: blood. J is TRBJ2-3 and V is TRBV3-1, with D uncertain. The CDR3 DNA is TGTGCCAGCAGCCAAGACCTGGCGGTAGGCACAGATACGCAGTATTTT. This encodes CASSQDLAVGTDTQYF.